The 19 T cell receptor beta chains below all came from one sample that was sequenced in a study of blood T cells in healthy people across ages. For the second PCR, which ran for roughly 7 to 11 cycles, a sample-barcoded 5' primer and a J-beta primer mix were used. Each CDR3 protein is one row after TCRdb ran MiXCR on the 5' RACE reads. The sample lists about 670,000 distinct CDR3 sequences, 40% to 45% seen once, with 25% to 30% in the top ten. The specimen sequenced was blood. These receptors all stem from a man older than 75 in good health.

V gene TRBV12-3 or TRBV12-4 combines with J gene TRBJ1-5; D perhaps matches TRBD1 (6 bases). The CDR3 extends over 13 amino acids. V lost 7 bases, J lost 3 bases, and 10 bases lay in between. In nucleotides, the CDR3 is TGTGCCAGCAAACAGGGAATCAATCAGCCCCAGCATTTT. Its protein is CASKQGINQPQHF.

The CDR3 bases are TGTGCCAGCAGTTTATTTCGGGATGGGGAGCTGTTTTTT. It specifies CASSLFRDGELFF. This chain connects TRBV28 to TRBJ2-2; D perhaps matches TRBD2 (5 bases). CDR1 is MDHEN and CDR2 is SYDVKM in the germline V gene. The CDR3 has 13 residues. V gave up 1 base and J gave up 8 bases, with 8 bases separating them. Using reference TRBV28 and TRBJ2-2 for the parts outside the CDR3, the full variable domain is DVKVTQSSRYLVKRTGEKVFLECVQDMDHENMFWYRQDPGLGLRLIYFSYDVKMKEKGDIPEGYSVSREKKERFSLILESASTNQTSMYLCASSLFRDGELFFGEGSRLTVL.

Comment on this clonotype: A read error may be the cause here, since a much bigger clone is one base away. The chain carries TRBV7-3 and TRBJ2-7, with D possibly matching TRBD2 (6 bases). From germline, CDR1 is SGHTA and CDR2 FQGTGA. Trimming shortened V by 1 base and J by 12 bases, and 22 bases separated the two germline ends. The CDR3 totals 15 residues. The CDR3 loop reads CASSLSPGEAHGRYF. The CDR3 DNA reads as TGTGCCAGCAGCTTAAGTCCGGGAGAAGCACATGGGCGGTACTTC. Using reference TRBV7-3 and TRBJ2-7 for the parts outside the CDR3, the full variable domain is GAGVSQTPSNKVTEKGKYVELRCDPISGHTALYWYRQSLGQGPEFLIYFQGTGAADDSGLPNDRFFAVRPEGSVSTLKIQRTERGDSAVYLCASSLSPGEAHGRYFGPGTRLTVT.

This clonotype was detected only a few times. V is TRBV11-2 and J is TRBJ2-7, with D perhaps TRBD1 or TRBD2 (5 bases each). Per the germline V gene, CDR1 is SGHAT and CDR2 is FQNNGV. This CDR3 is built from 18 residues. V was shortened by 1 base and J by 7 bases, with 26 bases between the two germline ends. The CDR3 nucleotides read TGTGCCAGCAGCTTAGTGCCCCCCGGGGACCCACCCTACGGAGAGCAGTACTTC. Its protein is CASSLVPPGDPPYGEQYF.

The chain has TRBV20-1 and TRBJ1-4; D is undetermined. The CDR3 loop spans 14 amino acids. Germline V lookup: CDR1 DFQATT, CDR2 SNEGSKA (reference sequence). The V and J ends lost 2 bases and 4 bases respectively, with 11 bases between them. The CDR3 bases are TGCAGTGCTAGATGGTCCAGATTTAATGAAAAACTGTTTTTT. Translation gives CSARWSRFNEKLFF.

This clonotype was seen a handful of times. This chain uses TRBV7-2 with TRBJ1-5, with unresolved D. Looked up from germline, CDR1 is SGHTA and CDR2 is FQGNSA. This CDR3 region has 14 residues. Deletions cut 5 bases from V and 4 bases from J, with 12 bases between. This CDR3 is CASSPTAINQPQHF. Here the CDR3 DNA reads TGTGCCAGCAGCCCTACGGCTATAAATCAGCCCCAGCATTTT.

The chain is built from TRBV2 and TRBJ2-5; 9 bases align to TRBD1. Germline lookup yields CDR1 SNHLY and CDR2 FYNNEI. Trimming removed 2 bases from V and 4 bases from J; junction bases left unmatched: 5. This CDR3 region has 15 residues. In nucleotides, the CDR3 is TGTGCCAGCAGTGAAAGGACAGGGGCGTTAGAGACCCAGTACTTC. Its translation is CASSERTGALETQYF. Looking up the rest from reference TRBV2 and TRBJ2-5 gives the full variable domain: EPEVTQTPSHQVTQMGQEVILRCVPISNHLYFYWYRQILGQKVEFLVSFYNNEISEKSEIFDDQFSVERPDGSNFTLKIRSTKLEDSAMYFCASSERTGALETQYFGPGTRLLVL.

This clonotype was counted only a few times. V and J are TRBV4-2 and TRBJ2-3; TRBD2 aligns across 9 bases. The CDR3 spans 16 residues. V shed 0 bases and J 2 bases; nucleotides not matched to a gene: 3. Germline V lookup: CDR1 LGHNA, CDR2 YNFKEQ. The CDR3 DNA reads TGTGCCAGCAGCCAAGATCCGGGACTAGCCACAGATACGCAGTATTTT. This codes for CASSQDPGLATDTQYF.

This clonotype has a single count. The chain uses TRBV12-3 or TRBV12-4 and TRBJ1-5, with TRBD1 identical over 9 bases. V lost 1 base to trimming and J lost 9 bases; unmatched junction nucleotides: 10. The CDR3 is 16 amino acids. CDR3 nucleotides: TGTGCCAGCAGTTTAGGGGGGACAGGGAGGTTTACGCCCCAGCATTTT. Amino acids: CASSLGGTGRFTPQHF.

The V and J genes are TRBV14 and TRBJ2-7; D not certain. CDR1 is SGHDN, CDR2 FVKESK, per germline. This CDR3 comprises 14 residues. The V gene lost 2 bases and the J gene lost 6 bases, with 14 bases spanning the gap. In DNA, the CDR3 is TGTGCCAGCAGCCAAAGGCGTGGCAAATCCGAGCAGTACTTC. It is translated as CASSQRRGKSEQYF.

V is TRBV4-1 and J is TRBJ2-2; 10 bases are a match to TRBD1. This CDR3 comprises 17 residues. After removal of 1 base from V and 1 base from J, the junction contained 3 bases not matched to a gene. Germline CDR1 MGHRA, CDR2 YSYEKL. This chain's CDR3 is CASSQGWTGGNTGELFF. CDR3 nucleotide sequence: TGCGCCAGCAGCCAAGGTTGGACAGGGGGGAACACCGGGGAGCTGTTTTTT.

In this sample, this clonotype turned up many times. The rearrangement uses TRBV7-9 and TRBJ2-5; 7 bases align to TRBD2. J lost 2 bases, V lost 3 bases, and 9 bases had no gene match. This CDR3 comprises 16 residues. Looked up from germline, CDR1 is SEHNR and CDR2 is FQNEAQ (reference sequence). The CDR3: CASSFLAGRGQETQYF. CDR3 coding DNA: TGTGCCAGCAGCTTCTTAGCGGGTAGGGGACAAGAGACCCAGTACTTC.

The genes are TRBV20-1 and TRBJ2-7, with TRBD2 matching over 9 bases. The CDR3 has 17 amino acids. The junction had 19 bases not matched to a gene; V was cut back by 0 bases and J by 10 bases. Germline assignment: CDR1 DFQATT and CDR2 SNEGSKA (reference sequence). CDR3 residues: CSARDRGGGARQNIQYF. CDR3 DNA sequence: TGCAGTGCTAGAGATAGGGGCGGGGGGGCGAGGCAAAACATCCAGTACTTC.

The CDR3, as DNA: TGTGCCAGCAGCTCCCGACTAGCAGCCACAGATACGCAGTATTTT. Translating gives CASSSRLAATDTQYF. The J gene is TRBJ2-3, the V gene TRBV7-2; 7 bases agree with TRBD2. This CDR3 spans 15 amino acids. Trimming at V came to 4 bases and at J to 2 bases, leaving 6 bases not matched to a gene. Germline CDR1 SGHTA, CDR2 FQGNSA.

This clonotype appeared a few times. This sequence joins TRBV3-1 and TRBJ1-6, with 7 bases aligning to TRBD1. CDR1 is LGHDT, CDR2 YNNKEL, per germline (reference sequence). The CDR3 length is 13 residues. The V segment lost 6 bases and the J segment 6 bases; nucleotides outside the gene matches: 2. The CDR3 loop is CASSTGVNSPLHF. For the CDR3, the DNA is TGTGCCAGCAGTACAGGGGTTAATTCACCCCTCCACTTT.

The genes are TRBV6-2 or TRBV6-3 and TRBJ2-3; TRBD1 is a possible D gene (5 bases). The germline gives CDR1 MNHEY, CDR2 SVGEGT. V was cut by 6 bases and J by 2 bases, with 18 bases left in between. The CDR3 loop spans 16 amino acids. This chain's CDR3 is CASRDARARFTDTQYF. The CDR3 DNA reads as TGTGCCAGCAGAGACGCCAGGGCGCGATTCACAGATACGCAGTATTTT.

This sequence joins TRBV5-6 and TRBJ1-2; 9 bases agree with TRBD1. The V gene end was trimmed by 0 bases and the J gene end by 7 bases; junction bases not matched to a gene: 4. From germline, CDR1 is SGHDT and CDR2 YYEEEE. CDR3 length: 14 residues. The DNA of the CDR3 is TGTGCCAGCAGCTTGGAACAGGGGGCGCGTGGCTACACCTTC. This translates into CASSLEQGARGYTF.

Turning to this clonotype: A much larger clonotype is one base distant, so this may be a read error. The chain couples TRBV7-6 to TRBJ2-7; D is uncertain. Germline V lookup: CDR1 SGHVS, CDR2 FNYEAQ. The CDR3 is 14 amino acids. CDR3: CASSVDRRSCEQYF. DNA of the CDR3: TGTGCCAGCAGCGTAGATCGCCGCTCCTGCGAGCAGTACTTC.

This clonotype was seen repeatedly, ten times or more. V is TRBV29-1 and J is TRBJ1-1; no reliable D call. V was shortened by 6 bases and J by 3 bases, with 14 bases between the two germline ends. In germline, CDR1 is SQVTM, CDR2 ANQGSEA. This CDR3 comprises 13 residues. Here the CDR3 reads CSVSVNPDTEAFF. The DNA for the CDR3 is TGCAGCGTCTCTGTCAACCCCGACACTGAAGCTTTCTTT.